The 29 T cell receptor beta chains reported below all come from one sample, sequenced in a study of early T cells in non-severe SARS-CoV-2 infection. TCRdb processed the 5' RACE reads anew with MiXCR; each CDR3 protein has one entry. Among tens of thousands of distinct CDR3 sequences listed, about 4.5% were seen once. Sequenced material: whole blood, taken at baseline. The receptors derive from an adult who was a healthcare worker with PCR-confirmed SARS-CoV-2 infection or an uninfected control (not recorded which).

This clonotype was recorded many times. This rearrangement joins TRBV7-9 to TRBJ2-7; D is perhaps TRBD1 or TRBD2 (5 bases each). Trimming pared 5 bases from V and 5 bases from J, leaving 10 bases between. The CDR3 totals 12 residues. The germline CDR1 and CDR2 sequences are SEHNR and FQNEAQ (reference sequence). The CDR3 is CASSQLGHEQYF. The CDR3 coding sequence is TGTGCCAGCAGCCAGTTGGGACACGAGCAGTACTTC.

This clonotype was recorded at least ten times. The V gene is TRBV7-9, the J gene TRBJ2-7; 10 positions match TRBD1. The CDR3 is 20 residues long. V was pared by 1 base and J by 0 bases, with 15 bases of the junction left unmatched. Germline CDR1 SEHNR, CDR2 FQNEAQ (reference sequence). Written as DNA, the CDR3 is TGTGCCAGCAGCTTAGGCTGGGAAACGGGGACAGGGGTATTCTCCTACGAGCAGTACTTC. This codes for CASSLGWETGTGVFSYEQYF.

This clonotype was seen more than once but under ten times. The chain joins TRBV7-9 to TRBJ1-1; D ambiguous. The germline V gene encodes CDR1 SEHNR and CDR2 FQNEAQ (reference sequence). The length of the CDR3 is 14 residues. V was shortened by 6 bases and J by 2 bases, with 13 bases between the two germline ends. CDR3 coding DNA: TGTGCCAGCAGTCACTATCGGATCAACACTGAAGCTTTCTTT. Residues: CASSHYRINTEAFF.

This clonotype came up many times. The J gene is TRBJ1-1, the V gene TRBV10-3; D may be TRBD1 (5 bases). Trimming removed 0 bases from V and 6 bases from J, with 17 bases in between. This CDR3 spans 16 amino acids. The germline V gene encodes CDR1 ENHRY and CDR2 SYGVKD. The CDR3 is CAISESSGGGVPEAFF. The CDR3 bases are TGTGCCATCAGTGAGTCGAGTGGCGGGGGGGTCCCTGAAGCTTTCTTT.

In its sample, this clonotype was seen many times. The chain joins TRBV7-9 to TRBJ2-7; the D gene is possibly TRBD1 (5 bases). V was trimmed by 3 bases and J by 3 bases, leaving 15 bases between them. Germline values: CDR1 SEHNR, CDR2 FQNEAQ (reference sequence). This CDR3 region has 15 residues. The chain's CDR3 is CASSLQGSQRYEQYF. CDR3 DNA sequence: TGTGCCAGCAGCTTGCAGGGATCGCAGCGCTACGAGCAGTACTTC.

This clonotype was recorded many times. The chain couples TRBV7-9 to TRBJ1-6, with no clear D. This CDR3 has 15 residues. Germline CDR1 is SEHNR and CDR2 is FQNEAQ (reference sequence). V lost 0 bases, J lost 8 bases, and 11 bases lay in between. The CDR3: CASSLAVVGDSPLHF. CDR3 sequence (DNA): TGTGCCAGCAGCTTAGCGGTCGTCGGGGATTCACCCCTCCACTTT.

The table lists this clonotype with many counts. The chain joins TRBV28 to TRBJ2-1; 8 bases fit TRBD2. The trim removed 4 bases at V and 2 bases at J, leaving 13 bases unmatched. CDR3 length: 18 residues. Germline V gives CDR1 MDHEN, CDR2 SYDVKM. The CDR3 spells CASSSPLRSGRTYNEQFF. CDR3 in DNA: TGTGCCAGCAGTTCCCCCCTACGGAGCGGGAGAACCTACAATGAGCAGTTCTTC.

This clonotype was counted ten times or more. This chain connects TRBV29-1 to TRBJ1-4; TRBD1 is a possible D gene (6 bases). The CDR3 runs to 12 residues. Germline V CDR1 and CDR2: SQVTM, ANQGSEA. The V end lost 4 bases, the J end lost 6 bases, and 9 bases lay between the germline ends. CDR3 nucleotides: TGCAGCGTTGGGGCAGGGGATGAAAAACTGTTTTTT. It translates to CSVGAGDEKLFF.

This clonotype was counted at least ten times. The chain combines TRBV18 with TRBJ1-1; D perhaps matches TRBD1 (6 bases). This CDR3 comprises 14 residues. V was pared by 3 bases and J by 1 base, with 9 bases between. Germline values: CDR1 KGHSH, CDR2 LQKENI. CDR3: CASSPKQGNTEAFF. CDR3 coding DNA: TGTGCCAGCTCACCCAAACAGGGGAACACTGAAGCTTTCTTT.

This clonotype was found many times. This chain connects TRBV7-9 to TRBJ2-5; the match to TRBD1 covers 8 bases. The CDR3 is made up of 14 amino acids. Germline V gene data show CDR1 as SEHNR and CDR2 as FQNEAQ (reference sequence). With V trimmed by 5 bases and J by 0 bases, 2 bases remained unmatched. This CDR3 is CASSPDRDQETQYF. The CDR3 DNA reads as TGTGCCAGCAGCCCGGACAGGGACCAAGAGACCCAGTACTTC.

Ten or more counts support this clonotype. The chain uses TRBV19 and TRBJ2-7; D may be TRBD2 (5 bases). Germline CDR1 LNHDA, CDR2 SQIVND (reference sequence). The CDR3 is 14 amino acids. With 3 bases removed from V and 2 bases from J, the gap between germline ends came to 11 bases. CDR3 sequence (DNA): TGTGCCAGTAGTATTTTCGAGGGCGCCTACGAGCAGTACTTC. Its translation: CASSIFEGAYEQYF. Variable domain in full (rest from reference TRBV19 and TRBJ2-7): DGGITQSPKYLFRKEGQNVTLSCEQNLNHDAMYWYRQDPGQGLRLIYYSQIVNDFQKGDIAEGYSVSREKKESFPLTVTSAQKNPTAFYLCASSIFEGAYEQYFGPGTRLTVT.

This clonotype has ten or more counts. V usage is TRBV6-5 and J usage is TRBJ1-6; D call uncertain. V lost 5 bases to trimming and J lost 6 bases, with 11 bases between them. The CDR3 length is 14 residues. Germline loops: CDR1 MNHEY, CDR2 SVGAGI. CDR3 in DNA: TGTGCCAGCAGTAAAGATCGGGGTAATTCACCCCTCCACTTT. Its translation: CASSKDRGNSPLHF.

This clonotype has at least ten counts. The chain is built from TRBV4-2 and TRBJ1-2; 9 bases map to TRBD1. Per germline, CDR1 LGHNA and CDR2 YNFKEQ. Trimming took 2 bases from V and 5 from J; bases not matched to a gene: 6. The CDR3 is made up of 15 amino acids. This chain's CDR3 is CASSQNRGRLYGYTF. CDR3 DNA: TGTGCCAGCAGCCAAAACAGGGGGCGTCTTTATGGCTACACCTTC.

This clonotype was recorded many times. The chain links TRBV11-2 to TRBJ2-7; maybe TRBD2 (6 bases). The V end was cut by 5 bases, the J end by 9 bases, with 23 bases between. Germline loops: CDR1 SGHAT, CDR2 FQNNGV. This CDR3 contains 15 residues. Here the CDR3 DNA reads TGTGCCAGCAGCACCAGGAGCGGGTCCCACCGGACGCAGTACTTC. Encoded protein: CASSTRSGSHRTQYF.

With respect to this clonotype: A single base separates this from a much larger clone, so it may be a read error. V gene TRBV7-9 combines with J gene TRBJ2-1, with 11 bases that match TRBD2. This CDR3 contains 15 residues. J lost 8 bases, V lost 4 bases, and 7 bases had no gene match. Germline V gene lookup returns CDR1 SEHNR and CDR2 FQNEAQ (reference sequence). The CDR3 coding sequence is TGTGCCAGCAGCTCGACTAGCGGGGAGGCAGATGAGCAGTTCTTC. Translation: CASSSTSGEADEQFF.

This clonotype came up many times. The CDR3, as DNA: TGTGCCAGCAGTTTCCCATGGGACAGGAATTCACCCCTCCACTTT. It codes for CASSFPWDRNSPLHF. The J gene is TRBJ1-6, the V gene TRBV5-5; the match to TRBD1 covers 8 bases. Germline assignment: CDR1 SGHKS and CDR2 YYEKEE (reference sequence). The trim removed 5 bases at V and 7 bases at J, leaving 8 bases unmatched. The CDR3 is 15 residues long. The full variable domain, its missing parts supplied by reference TRBV5-5 and TRBJ1-6, is DAGVTQSPTHLIKTRGQQVTLRCSPISGHKSVSWYQQVLGQGPQFIFQYYEKEERGRGNFPDRFSARQFPNYSSELNVNALLLGDSALYLCASSFPWDRNSPLHFGNGTRLTVT.

This clonotype was counted at least ten times. For the CDR3, the DNA is TGTGCCAGCACCCCCGCCCAAAGGGGCTCGGTAAACTATGGCTACACCTTC. Translating gives CASTPAQRGSVNYGYTF. The rearrangement links TRBV12-3 or TRBV12-4 to TRBJ1-2, with a weak D call TRBD1 (5 bases). Deletions cut 7 bases from V and 2 bases from J, with 23 bases between. The CDR3 runs to 17 residues.

In this sample, this clonotype turned up many times. V and J are TRBV4-3 and TRBJ2-3; tentative D call: TRBD2 (5 bases). CDR3 length: 17 amino acids. In germline, CDR1 is LGHNA, CDR2 YSLEER. Trimming took 0 bases from V and 6 from J, leaving 19 bases between them. For the CDR3, the DNA is TGCGCCAGCAGCCAAGAGCTCAGGACTCCCTCCGTGGATACGCAGTATTTT. Protein: CASSQELRTPSVDTQYF.

This chain joins TRBV6-2 or TRBV6-3 and TRBJ2-5; D remains ambiguous. Germline V gene data show CDR1 as MNHEY and CDR2 as SVGEGT. The CDR3 is 10 residues long. Trimming took off 5 bases at V and 2 bases at J, with 0 bases between the two ends. The CDR3 nucleotides read TGTGCCAGCAGTCAAGAGACCCAGTACTTC. This codes for CASSQETQYF.

This clonotype was seen ten or more times. This chain connects TRBV9 to TRBJ1-1, with D perhaps matching TRBD1 (6 bases). The CDR3 is 16 residues long. The V gene lost 9 bases and the J gene lost 2 bases, with 23 bases spanning the gap. Germline-derived CDR1 and CDR2 are SGDLS and YYNGEE. CDR3 nucleotides: TGTGCCACCTCACCTAGCGCAGGGGCCCCTAACACTGAAGCTTTCTTT. Translating it yields CATSPSAGAPNTEAFF.

J is TRBJ2-3 and V is TRBV19, with 13 bases fitting TRBD2. Unmatched junction bases numbered 10, after V lost 3 bases and J lost 1 base. The length of the CDR3 is 19 residues. Germline CDR1 LNHDA, CDR2 SQIVND (reference sequence). CDR3 sequence: CASSISGLAGVTRTDTQYF. The CDR3 nucleotides read TGTGCCAGTAGTATTTCTGGACTAGCGGGAGTTACTCGCACAGATACGCAGTATTTT.

This clonotype has ten or more counts. The rearrangement links TRBV20-1 to TRBJ1-2; unclear D gene. The germline V gene has CDR1 DFQATT and CDR2 SNEGSKA (reference sequence). V gave up 0 bases and J gave up 0 bases, with 8 bases separating them. The CDR3 runs to 14 residues. The CDR3 sequence is CSARDLSSNYGYTF. The CDR3 nucleotides read TGCAGTGCTAGAGACTTGTCTTCTAACTATGGCTACACCTTC.

This clonotype has a count of ten or more. V usage is TRBV7-9 and J usage is TRBJ1-4; 7 bases are shared with TRBD1. Germline loops: CDR1 SEHNR, CDR2 FQNEAQ (reference sequence). CDR3 length equals 15 residues. J lost 6 bases, V lost 2 bases, and 6 bases had no gene match. The CDR3 coding sequence is TGTGCCAGCAGCTTACGCGGAGACAGGGATGAAAAACTGTTTTTT. This sequence encodes CASSLRGDRDEKLFF.

This rearrangement joins TRBV10-2 to TRBJ2-4; TRBD2 is a possible D gene (7 bases). CDR3 length: 16 amino acids. Between the trimmed V and J ends, which lost 3 bases and 6 bases, there was a span of 18 bases. CDR1 is WSHSY and CDR2 is SAAADI in the germline V gene. The CDR3 spells CASSESGRRGGNIQYF. CDR3 DNA sequence: TGCGCCAGCAGTGAATCGGGCAGGAGGGGGGGAAACATTCAGTACTTC.

This clonotype was counted many times. V and J are TRBV7-3 and TRBJ2-2; 15 bases match TRBD2. After removal of 4 bases from V and 0 bases from J, the junction contained 0 bases not matched to a gene. CDR3 length: 17 amino acids. Germline assignment: CDR1 SGHTA and CDR2 FQGTGA. The CDR3 sequence: CASSWTSGRANTGELFF. The CDR3 DNA reads TGTGCCAGCAGCTGGACTAGCGGGAGGGCGAACACCGGGGAGCTGTTTTTT.

This clonotype turned up a few times. This sequence joins TRBV28 and TRBJ2-1; D could derive from TRBD1 or TRBD2 (6 bases each). Germline V lookup: CDR1 MDHEN, CDR2 SYDVKM. V shed 6 bases and J shed 3 bases, with 15 bases lying between them. The CDR3 extends over 15 amino acids. CDR3 in amino acids: CASSQGGGSYNEQFF. In nucleotides, the CDR3 is TGTGCCAGCAGCCAAGGAGGGGGGAGCTACAATGAGCAGTTCTTC.

This clonotype was recorded many times. The junction and the germline gene differ at one end; a read error may be behind it. V usage is TRBV20-1 and J usage is TRBJ2-1, with a weak D call TRBD2 (5 bases). Looked up from germline, CDR1 is DFQATT and CDR2 is SNEGSKA (reference sequence). The CDR3 runs 13 residues. CDR3 amino acids: CSAGEGNWDEQFF. The CDR3 DNA reads as TGCAGTGCTGGAGAGGGTAATTGGGATGAGCAGTTCTTC.

The table lists this clonotype with many counts. CDR3 amino acids: CASSYTNQETQYF. The CDR3 DNA reads TGTGCCAGCAGTTACACGAACCAAGAGACCCAGTACTTC. The J gene is TRBJ2-5, the V gene TRBV6-2 or TRBV6-3, with unresolved D. V lost 2 bases, J lost 0 bases, and 4 bases lay in between. Germline CDR1 is MNHEY and CDR2 is SVGEGT. The CDR3 covers 13 residues.

V usage is TRBV6-5 and J usage is TRBJ2-7; 7 bases match TRBD1. Germline lookup yields CDR1 MNHEY and CDR2 SVGAGI. V gave up 6 bases and J gave up 4 bases; unmatched junction bases: 9. The CDR3 length is 14 residues. The CDR3 loop is CASRDPGQLYEQYF. The CDR3 bases are TGTGCCAGCAGGGATCCGGGACAGCTATACGAGCAGTACTTC.